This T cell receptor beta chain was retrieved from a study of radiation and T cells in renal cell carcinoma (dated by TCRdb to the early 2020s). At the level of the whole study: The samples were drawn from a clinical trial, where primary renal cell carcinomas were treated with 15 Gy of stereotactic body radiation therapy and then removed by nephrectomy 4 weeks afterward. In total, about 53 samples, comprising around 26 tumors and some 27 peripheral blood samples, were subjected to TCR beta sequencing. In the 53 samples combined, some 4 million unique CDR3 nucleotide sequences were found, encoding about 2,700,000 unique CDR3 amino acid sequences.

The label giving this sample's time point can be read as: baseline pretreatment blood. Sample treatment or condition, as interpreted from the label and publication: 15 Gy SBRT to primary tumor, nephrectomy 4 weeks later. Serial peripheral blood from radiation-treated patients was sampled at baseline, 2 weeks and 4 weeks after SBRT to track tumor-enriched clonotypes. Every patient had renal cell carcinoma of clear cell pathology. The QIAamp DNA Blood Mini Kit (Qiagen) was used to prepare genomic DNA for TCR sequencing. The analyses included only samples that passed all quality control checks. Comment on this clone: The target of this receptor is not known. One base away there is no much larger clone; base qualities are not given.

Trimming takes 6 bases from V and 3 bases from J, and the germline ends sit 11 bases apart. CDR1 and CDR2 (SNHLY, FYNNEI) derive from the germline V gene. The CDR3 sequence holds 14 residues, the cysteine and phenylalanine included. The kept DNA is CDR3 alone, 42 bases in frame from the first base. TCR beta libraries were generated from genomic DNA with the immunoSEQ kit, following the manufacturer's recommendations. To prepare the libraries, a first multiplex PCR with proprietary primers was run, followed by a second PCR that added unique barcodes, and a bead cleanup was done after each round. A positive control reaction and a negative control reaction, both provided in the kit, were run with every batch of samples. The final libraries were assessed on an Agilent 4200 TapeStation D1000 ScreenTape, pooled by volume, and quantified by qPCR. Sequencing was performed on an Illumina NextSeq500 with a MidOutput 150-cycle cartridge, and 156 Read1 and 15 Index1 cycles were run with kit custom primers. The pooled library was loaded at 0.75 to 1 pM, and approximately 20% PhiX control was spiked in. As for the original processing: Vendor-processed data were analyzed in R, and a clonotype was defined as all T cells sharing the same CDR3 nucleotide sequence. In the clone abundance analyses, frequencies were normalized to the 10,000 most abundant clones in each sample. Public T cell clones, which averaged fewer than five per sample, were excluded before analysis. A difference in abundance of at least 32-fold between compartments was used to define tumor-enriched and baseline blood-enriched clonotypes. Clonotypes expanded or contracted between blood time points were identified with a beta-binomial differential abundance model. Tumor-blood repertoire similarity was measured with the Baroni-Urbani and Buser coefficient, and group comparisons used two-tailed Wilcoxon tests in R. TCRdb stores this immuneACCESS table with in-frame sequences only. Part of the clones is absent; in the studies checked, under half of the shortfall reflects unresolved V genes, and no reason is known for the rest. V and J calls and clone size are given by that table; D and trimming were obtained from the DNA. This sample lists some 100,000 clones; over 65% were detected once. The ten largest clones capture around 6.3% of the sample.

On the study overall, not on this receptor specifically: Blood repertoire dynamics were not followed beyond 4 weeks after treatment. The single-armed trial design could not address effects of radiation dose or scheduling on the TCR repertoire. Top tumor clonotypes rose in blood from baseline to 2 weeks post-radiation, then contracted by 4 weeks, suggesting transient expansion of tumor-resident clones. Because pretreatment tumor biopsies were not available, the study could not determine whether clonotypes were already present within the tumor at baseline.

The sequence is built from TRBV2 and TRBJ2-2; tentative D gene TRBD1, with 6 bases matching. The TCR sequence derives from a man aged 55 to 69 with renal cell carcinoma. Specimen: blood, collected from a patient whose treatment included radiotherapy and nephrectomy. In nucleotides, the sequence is TGTGCCAGCAGCCCCAGGGGAGACACCGGGGAGCTGTTTTTT. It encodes CASSPRGDTGELFF.